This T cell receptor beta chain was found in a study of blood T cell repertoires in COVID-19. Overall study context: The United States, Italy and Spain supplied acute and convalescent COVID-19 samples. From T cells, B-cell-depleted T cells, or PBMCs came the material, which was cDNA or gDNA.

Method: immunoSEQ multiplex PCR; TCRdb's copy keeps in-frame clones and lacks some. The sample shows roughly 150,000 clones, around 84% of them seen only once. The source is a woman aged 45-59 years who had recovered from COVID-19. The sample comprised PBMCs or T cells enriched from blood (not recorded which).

The CDR3 nucleotides read TGCGCCAGCAGCGCGGACAGGGGGGATCAGCCCCAGCATTTT. Protein product: CASSADRGDQPQHF. This chain connects TRBV5-1 to TRBJ1-5, with TRBD1 matching over 10 bases. CDR1 and CDR2 (germline): SGHRS, YFSETQ. The junction had 3 bases not matched to a gene; V was cut back by 4 bases and J by 5 bases. CDR3 length: 14 residues.